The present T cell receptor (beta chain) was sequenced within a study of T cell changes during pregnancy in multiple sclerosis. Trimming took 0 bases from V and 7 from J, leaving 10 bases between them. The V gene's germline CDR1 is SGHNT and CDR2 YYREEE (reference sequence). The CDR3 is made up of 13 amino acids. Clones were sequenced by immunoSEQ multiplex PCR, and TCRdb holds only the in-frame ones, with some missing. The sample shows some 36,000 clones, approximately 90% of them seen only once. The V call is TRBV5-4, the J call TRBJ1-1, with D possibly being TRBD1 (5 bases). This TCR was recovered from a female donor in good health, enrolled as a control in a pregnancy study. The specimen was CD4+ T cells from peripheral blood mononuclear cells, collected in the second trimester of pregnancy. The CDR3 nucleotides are TGTGCCAGCAGCTTGGATCAGGGCCTTGAAGCTTTCTTT. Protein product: CASSLDQGLEAFF.